Listed below are T cell receptor beta chains from one sample, sequenced in a study of cytomegalovirus exposure and HLA in healthy donors. The table came from immunoSEQ multiplex PCR; TCRdb's copy has only in-frame clones and leaves some out. The sample has 55,000 to 80,000 clones, about 95% seen once. Sequenced sample: PBMCs. The receptors originated from a woman aged 18-29 years in good health and CMV-seropositive. CDR3s include the opening cysteine and the closing phenylalanine or tryptophan. Each record gives: CDR3 length, V gene, clone size, CDR3 protein. Only part of the rows carry a size: once, few, many, or a class if the clone is expanded.

>15|TRBV6-1|once
CASSDFQGVYNEQFF
>11|TRBV20-1|NA
CSASSFFEAFF
>14|TRBV2|NA
CASSWGQGRIEAFF
>15|TRBV12-2|NA
CASRLAVDRAGQVYF
>17|TRBV28|NA
CASSLLSGWSGANVLTF
>14|TRBV13|once
CASSIAPGSDTQYF
>13|TRBV2|NA
CASRAGLALEQYF
>16|TRBV9|NA
CASSVLGGRGYNEQFF
>13|TRBV7-9|NA
CASTRQGLGEQYF
>15|TRBV4-3|NA
CASSQAGTEGSPLHF
>14|TRBV5-5|NA
CASSPDGGPLEQYF
>12|TRBV7-9|NA
CASSWGDTEAFF
>13|TRBV29-1|NA
CSVGGQGLHEQYF
>16|TRBV12-5|large
CASGLCRGIAKNIQYF
>15|TRBV15|NA
CATSIRASGANVLTF
>15|TRBV4-3|once
CASSHSAGGTDTQYF
>15|TRBV4-3|NA
CASSQVYRTNYGYTF
>14|TRBV2|NA
CASRQLASTDTQYF
>15|TRBV7-9|once
CASSYRDTPSYEQYF
>14|TRBV29-1|NA
CSVVGGQGRTEAFF
>15|TRBV19|NA
CASHSAGVGDDTQYF
>15|TRBV4-1|NA
CASSQSWLTKNIQYF
>14|TRBV15|NA
CATSRDPGYGELFF
>13|TRBV14|NA
CASVQGSGYGYTF
>16|TRBV27|once
CASSPTPGVGANVLTF
>15|TRBV28|once
CASTARTGWNQPQHF
>15|TRBV6-6|NA
CASSPFGLAGNIQYF
>12|TRBV7-9|NA
CASSLGTGSAFF
>12|TRBV11-2|NA
CASTLSGYGYTF
>16|TRBV27|NA
CASTKTPGQGIYEQYF
>15|TRBV11-3|NA
CASSLTGFSPGEQFF
>16|TRBV7-6|NA
CASSLGAGGSTDGYTF
>17|TRBV5-1|NA
CASSRAPDSFSGNTIYF
>15|TRBV18|NA
CASSPRNRGQEKLFF
>10|TRBV29-1|NA
CSVGNNEQFF
>15|TRBV4-3|NA
CASSQEWLAADTQYF
>15|TRBV14|NA
CASSQASDSSYEQYF